Following are 6 T cell receptor beta chains from one sample sequenced in a study of T cells in tuberculosis (dated by TCRdb to the late 2010s). PBMC were thawed, rested overnight, stained with a GMM-loaded CD1B tetramer, a Live/Dead dye and anti-CD3, and then sorted on a FACS Aria II. CD1B tetramers were loaded with C32 glucose monomycolate purified from Rhodococcus equi. The receptor library was made with the immunoSEQ multiplex PCR assay. TCRdb stores this immuneACCESS table with in-frame sequences only. Part of the clones is absent; in the studies checked, under half of the shortfall reflects unresolved V genes, and no reason is known for the rest. The table for this sample lists more than 70,000 clones; just over 90% of them were counted only once. Jointly, the top ten make up approximately 2% of the sample. Sequenced input: CD1b-GMM tetramer-negative cells sorted from PBMCs. This sample's cell subset or site label indicates: T cells not binding CD1B-GMM tetramer, sorted from same donor. The receptors stem from an adult woman with latent tuberculosis.

CDR3 sequence: CASSLVAGQGYEQYF. In DNA, the CDR3 is TGCGCCAGCAGCTTGGTCGCCGGACAGGGTTACGAGCAGTACTTC. V is TRBV5-1 and J is TRBJ2-7; 8 nucleotides line up with TRBD1. The CDR3 contains 15 residues. V gave up 0 bases and J gave up 4 bases; unmatched junction bases: 6. In germline, CDR1 is SGHRS, CDR2 YFSETQ. Looking up the rest from reference TRBV5-1 and TRBJ2-7 gives the full variable domain: KAGVTQTPRYLIKTRGQQVTLSCSPISGHRSVSWYQQTPGQGLQFLFEYFSETQRNKGNFPGRFSGRQFSNSRSEMNVSTLELGDSALYLCASSLVAGQGYEQYFGPGTRLTVT.

This sequence joins TRBV28 and TRBJ2-3; D is undetermined. Trimming took off 5 bases at V and 0 bases at J, with 18 bases between the two ends. The CDR3 totals 17 residues. The germline V gene encodes CDR1 MDHEN and CDR2 SYDVKM. CDR3 protein: CASSPRPTITSTDTQYF. DNA for the CDR3: TGTGCCAGCAGTCCCCGACCTACTATTACTAGCACAGATACGCAGTATTTT. Complete variable domain (other parts from reference TRBV28 and TRBJ2-3): DVKVTQSSRYLVKRTGEKVFLECVQDMDHENMFWYRQDPGLGLRLIYFSYDVKMKEKGDIPEGYSVSREKKERFSLILESASTNQTSMYLCASSPRPTITSTDTQYFGPGTRLTVL.

This chain links TRBV6-1 with TRBJ1-2, with TRBD1 matching over 7 bases. The CDR3 spans 15 residues. Germline loops: CDR1 MNHNS, CDR2 SASEGT. With 1 base clipped from V and 8 bases from J, the junction kept 10 bases outside the gene matches. DNA of the CDR3: TGTGCCAGCAGTGAAGAGGCAGGGGGACCCCGGGGCTACACCTTC. As protein: CASSEEAGGPRGYTF.

This clone was seen a single time. V usage is TRBV7-2 and J usage is TRBJ2-3, with 8 nucleotides matching TRBD2. This CDR3 has 13 residues. J gave up 6 bases and V 1 base, and 0 bases lay outside the gene matches. Germline V CDR1 and CDR2: SGHTA, FQGNSA. The CDR3 DNA sequence: TGTGCCAGCAGCTTAGTAGCGGGGGATACGCAGTATTTT. Its protein product is CASSLVAGDTQYF.

About this clone: The junction departs from germline at one end; a sequencing error may be responsible. In the same sample, other DNA sequences code for this CDR3. J is TRBJ1-5 and V is TRBV4-3; 12 positions match TRBD1. The CDR3 loop spans 19 amino acids. CDR1 is LGHNA, CDR2 YSLEER, per germline. The CDR3 nucleotides are TGCGCTAGCAGCCAAGATTGGGGGACAGGGGGCTTGGGGAATCAGCCCCAGCATTTT. Translating gives CASSQDWGTGGLGNQPQHF.

Points on this clone: The DNA is omitted, as the CDR3 cannot be located on it reliably, and the CDR3 follows TCRdb's listing. V is TRBV9 and J is TRBJ1-3. CDR1 and CDR2 from the germline V gene are SGDLS and YYNGEE. Counting both end residues, the CDR3 totals 12 amino acids. CDR3 amino acids: CASSVGGGTKYF.